What follows is one T cell receptor beta chain and its context. Its target is not known. Method: immunoSEQ multiplex PCR; TCRdb's copy keeps in-frame clones and lacks some. The sample yields about 730,000 clones, over 55% seen once. These data come from a study of shared clonotypes between healthy human individuals. CDR3 length: 14 amino acids. Per germline, CDR1 SGHTA and CDR2 FQGNSA. V gave up 5 bases and J gave up 0 bases, with 10 bases separating them. Whole-study findings and limits: Shared clonotypes: roughly 4.7% naive CD4, about 3.3% naive CD8, about 2.2% memory CD4, 0.35% to 0.5% memory CD8. The study generally estimated greater richness for naive than memory subsets.

The sequencing sample was made of memory CD4+ T cells sorted from blood. The sample's subset: CD45RA-negative fraction. The V call is TRBV7-2, the J call TRBJ1-2; a weak D match, TRBD1 (6 bases). The clonotype originates from a woman in her 30s in good health. The CDR3 DNA is TGTGCCAGCAGCGCGAACAGGGCTAACTATGGCTACACCTTC. This sequence encodes CASSANRANYGYTF. Using reference TRBV7-2 and TRBJ1-2 for the parts outside the CDR3, the full variable domain is GAGVSQSPSNKVTEKGKDVELRCDPISGHTALYWYRQSLGQGLEFLIYFQGNSAPDKSGLPSDRFSAERTGGSVSTLTIQRTQQEDSAVYLCASSANRANYGYTFGSGTRLTVV.